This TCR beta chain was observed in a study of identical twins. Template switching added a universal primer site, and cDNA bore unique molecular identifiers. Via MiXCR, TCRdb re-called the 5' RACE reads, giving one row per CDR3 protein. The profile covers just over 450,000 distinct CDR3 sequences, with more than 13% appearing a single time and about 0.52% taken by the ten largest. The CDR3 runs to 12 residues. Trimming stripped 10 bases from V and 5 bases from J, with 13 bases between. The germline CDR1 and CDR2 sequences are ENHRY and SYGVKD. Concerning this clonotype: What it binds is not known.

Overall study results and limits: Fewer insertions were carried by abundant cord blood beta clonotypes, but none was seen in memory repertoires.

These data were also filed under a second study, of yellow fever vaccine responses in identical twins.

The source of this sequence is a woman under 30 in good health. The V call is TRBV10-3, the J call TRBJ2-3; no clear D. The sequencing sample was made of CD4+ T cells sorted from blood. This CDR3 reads CATTSLGDTQYF. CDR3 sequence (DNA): TGTGCCACGACCTCCCTTGGAGATACGCAGTATTTT.